This T cell receptor beta chain was found in a study of blood T cell repertoires in COVID-19. The wider study: T cells, B-cell-depleted T cells, or PBMCs provided the cDNA or gDNA that served as material.

Followed over time, Seattle patients had been enrolled while infection was active. TCRdb's copy holds only in-frame clones and misses some; the assay was immunoSEQ multiplex PCR. The sample yields approximately 500,000 clones, approximately 89% seen once. CDR3 length equals 15 residues. The V gene lost 0 bases and the J gene lost 0 bases, with 6 bases spanning the gap. Looked up from germline, CDR1 is LGHNA and CDR2 is YNFKEQ. The clonotype was recovered from a man younger than 35 with COVID-19, enrolled during active disease. The specimen sequenced was peripheral blood. The chain couples TRBV4-2 to TRBJ1-3; D unclear. The CDR3 DNA is TGTGCCAGCAGCCAAGATGGAGGCTCTGGAAACACCATATATTTT. Residues: CASSQDGGSGNTIYF.